One and the same sample provided the 19 T cell receptor beta chains below, sequenced in a study of T cells in Graves' hyperthyroidism and ophthalmopathy. The TCR beta CDR3 regions underwent amplification using RNA transcripts as the source. The TCR CDR3 was amplified in a first-round RT-PCR using the HTBI primer set. In TCRdb, the multiplex PCR reads were re-called with MiXCR into one record per CDR3 protein. The data contain about 380,000 distinct CDR3 sequences, approximately 12% of them singletons. The specimen sequenced was blood. These receptors originate from a young man with Graves' hyperthyroidism that later progressed to Graves' ophthalmopathy.

The chain employs TRBV19 and TRBJ2-5; 8 positions match TRBD2. The ends lost 3 bases at V and 5 bases at J; junction bases unmatched: 5. The CDR3 runs to 14 residues. In germline, CDR1 is LNHDA, CDR2 SQIVND (reference sequence). CDR3 region: CASSIGGAVETQYF. DNA of the CDR3: TGTGCCAGTAGTATCGGGGGGGCCGTGGAGACCCAGTACTTC. The entire variable domain, with the rest obtained from reference TRBV19 and TRBJ2-5, is as follows: DGGITQSPKYLFRKEGQNVTLSCEQNLNHDAMYWYRQDPGQGLRLIYYSQIVNDFQKGDIAEGYSVSREKKESFPLTVTSAQKNPTAFYLCASSIGGAVETQYFGPGTRLLVL.

This clonotype has a handful of counts. The V call is TRBV7-9, the J call TRBJ1-6, with D possibly TRBD1 on 6 matching bases. Looked up from germline, CDR1 is SEHNR and CDR2 is FQNEAQ (reference sequence). The CDR3 is made up of 18 amino acids. Trimming took 5 bases from V and 5 from J, leaving 22 bases between them. The DNA of the CDR3 is TGTGCCAGCAGCCTACCCTCGACAGGTTTCCTTGATAATTCACCCCTCCACTTT. Amino acid sequence: CASSLPSTGFLDNSPLHF.

This clonotype was found many times. The chain couples TRBV15 to TRBJ2-7, with a weak D call TRBD2 (5 bases). This CDR3 is 13 amino acids long. V was trimmed by 0 bases and J by 4 bases, leaving 7 bases between them. Per germline, CDR1 LNHNV and CDR2 YYDKDF (reference sequence). CDR3: CATSRDRGYEQYF. The CDR3 DNA follows: TGTGCCACCAGCAGAGATAGAGGGTACGAGCAGTACTTC.

Concerning this clonotype: The junction differs from germline at one of its ends, possibly a read error. This chain uses TRBV18 with TRBJ2-5; no reliable D call. This CDR3 is built from 13 residues. Germline CDR1 and CDR2: KGHSH and LQKENI. CDR3 residues: CASSPPSQETRYF. Written as DNA, the CDR3 is TGTGCCAGCTCACCACCTAGCCAAGAGACCCGGTACTTC.

This clonotype was found a few times. This chain joins TRBV15 and TRBJ1-2; 8 nucleotides match TRBD1. V was clipped by 4 bases and J by 5 bases; unmatched bases: 6. This CDR3 comprises 14 residues. Per the germline V gene, CDR1 is LNHNV and CDR2 is YYDKDF (reference sequence). CDR3 sequence: CATSKDRGWYGYTF. CDR3 DNA sequence: TGTGCCACCAGCAAAGACAGGGGTTGGTATGGCTACACCTTC.

Many counts were recorded for this clonotype. The chain has TRBV28 and TRBJ2-5; 11 bases line up with TRBD2. The CDR3 sequence is 19 residues long. Trimming at V came to 3 bases and at J to 4 bases, leaving 16 bases not matched to a gene. Germline CDR1 reads MDHEN; CDR2 reads SYDVKM. CDR3 protein: CASSFPRILAGVNGETQYF. The CDR3 coding sequence is TGTGCCAGCAGTTTCCCGCGGATACTAGCGGGGGTAAATGGAGAGACCCAGTACTTC.

This clonotype was counted many times. The genes are TRBV6-1 and TRBJ1-2; no reliable D call. The CDR3 is 13 amino acids. Germline values: CDR1 MNHNS, CDR2 SASEGT. The V gene lost 6 bases and the J gene lost 2 bases, with 10 bases spanning the gap. The CDR3 sequence is CASRREGNYGYTF. CDR3 DNA sequence: TGTGCCAGCAGGAGGGAGGGAAACTATGGCTACACCTTC.

This clonotype was observed many times. The chain is built from TRBV6-1 and TRBJ1-5, with D possibly matching TRBD1 (5 bases). The CDR3 is made up of 16 amino acids. V dropped 4 bases and J dropped 0 bases, with 13 bases sitting between them. Germline values: CDR1 MNHNS, CDR2 SASEGT. Here the CDR3 reads CASSVTVTLSNQPQHF. CDR3 sequence (DNA): TGTGCCAGCAGTGTGACAGTTACCCTTAGCAATCAGCCCCAGCATTTT.

Ten or more counts support this clonotype. V usage is TRBV6-5 and J usage is TRBJ2-6; D is possibly TRBD1 (6 bases). The CDR3 is 15 amino acids. Germline CDR1 and CDR2: MNHEY and SVGAGI. Trimming took off 2 bases at V and 4 bases at J, with 9 bases between the two ends. CDR3 nucleotide sequence: TGTGCCAGCAGTTACACAGGGAGAGGGGCCAACGTCCTGACTTTC. Translating gives CASSYTGRGANVLTF.

This clonotype occurred a few times. The chain has TRBV10-3 and TRBJ2-5; maybe TRBD2 (7 bases). The germline gives CDR1 ENHRY, CDR2 SYGVKD. The CDR3 sequence is 16 residues long. Trimming took off 6 bases at V and 2 bases at J, with 19 bases between the two ends. The CDR3 sequence: CAISTPVGGPQETQYF. CDR3 coding DNA: TGTGCCATCAGCACACCAGTCGGGGGGCCTCAAGAGACCCAGTACTTC.

This clonotype was seen at least ten times. The rearrangement uses TRBV29-1 and TRBJ1-5; 10 bases fit TRBD1. Germline V gene data show CDR1 as SQVTM and CDR2 as ANQGSEA. V gave up 7 bases and J gave up 5 bases; unmatched junction bases: 5. The CDR3 totals 13 residues. CDR3 nucleotides: TGCAGCGCTACGGACAGGGGGGATCAGCCCCAGCATTTT. This gives the protein CSATDRGDQPQHF.

The sample holds many counts of this clonotype. The chain combines TRBV7-8 with TRBJ2-7; TRBD1 or TRBD2 may be the D gene (5 bases each). With 3 bases removed from V and 1 base from J, the gap between germline ends came to 16 bases. The germline V gene encodes CDR1 SGHVS and CDR2 FQNEAQ. This CDR3 has 16 residues. The CDR3 protein is CASSFDRGFVSYEQYF. CDR3 coding DNA: TGTGCCAGCAGCTTCGATCGGGGCTTTGTATCCTACGAGCAGTACTTC.

This clonotype was observed at least ten times. This sequence joins TRBV28 and TRBJ2-5; D may correspond to TRBD1 or TRBD2 (5 bases each). The CDR3 sequence is 16 residues long. CDR1 and CDR2 (germline): MDHEN, SYDVKM. Trimming removed 2 bases from V and 5 bases from J, with 18 bases in between. CDR3 sequence reads: CASSLMSGEGRETQYF. CDR3 in DNA: TGTGCCAGCAGTTTAATGTCGGGTGAGGGACGGGAGACCCAGTACTTC.

The chain is built from TRBV7-9 and TRBJ1-3; maybe TRBD1 (5 bases). The CDR3 consists of 14 residues. Germline assignment: CDR1 SEHNR and CDR2 FQNEAQ (reference sequence). V lost 4 bases and J lost 1, with 8 bases in between. CDR3 residues: CASSSTESGNTIYF. The CDR3 nucleotides are TGTGCCAGCAGCTCGACAGAATCTGGAAACACCATATATTTT.

The rearrangement links TRBV5-1 to TRBJ1-2, with D maybe TRBD1 (5 bases). CDR3 length equals 12 residues. CDR1 SGHRS and CDR2 YFSETQ come from the germline V gene. The V and J ends lost 6 bases and 4 bases respectively, with 10 bases between them. In nucleotides, the CDR3 is TGCGCCAGCAAAGGGACCAGCTATGGCTACACCTTC. It is translated as CASKGTSYGYTF.

The chain uses TRBV11-3 and TRBJ2-4; a possible D gene is TRBD1 (6 bases). The CDR3 totals 12 residues. Germline CDR1 SGHNT, CDR2 YENEEA. V lost 8 bases to trimming and J lost 2 bases, with 7 bases between them. The CDR3 coding sequence is TGTGCCAGCCGGGACACCAAAAACATTCAGTACTTC. Its protein is CASRDTKNIQYF.

This clonotype was seen many times. The chain uses TRBV5-1 and TRBJ1-2, with D perhaps TRBD1 (5 bases). This CDR3 is built from 15 residues. Germline CDR1 SGHRS, CDR2 YFSETQ. Trimming took off 4 bases at V and 3 bases at J, with 16 bases between the two ends. The CDR3 sequence is CASSADNPQDYGYTF. DNA of the CDR3: TGCGCCAGCAGCGCGGACAACCCCCAGGACTATGGCTACACCTTC.

This clonotype was seen only a few times. The J gene is TRBJ1-2, the V gene TRBV7-9, with 10 bases aligning to TRBD1. The trim removed 5 bases at V and 3 bases at J, leaving 12 bases unmatched. The CDR3 loop spans 17 amino acids. Germline CDR1 reads SEHNR; CDR2 reads FQNEAQ (reference sequence). For the CDR3, the DNA is TGTGCCAGCAGCCCGCGACAGGGGGCAGCGGAAGACTATGGCTACACCTTC. The encoded protein is CASSPRQGAAEDYGYTF.

The CDR3 reads CASSQGTGGFTGELFF. The CDR3 nucleotides read TGCGCCAGCAGCCAAGGGACAGGGGGCTTCACCGGGGAGCTGTTTTTT. This rearrangement joins TRBV4-1 to TRBJ2-2; 11 positions match TRBD1. Germline-derived CDR1 and CDR2 are MGHRA and YSYEKL. The CDR3 sequence is 16 residues long. Trimming removed 1 base from V and 4 bases from J; junction bases left unmatched: 2.